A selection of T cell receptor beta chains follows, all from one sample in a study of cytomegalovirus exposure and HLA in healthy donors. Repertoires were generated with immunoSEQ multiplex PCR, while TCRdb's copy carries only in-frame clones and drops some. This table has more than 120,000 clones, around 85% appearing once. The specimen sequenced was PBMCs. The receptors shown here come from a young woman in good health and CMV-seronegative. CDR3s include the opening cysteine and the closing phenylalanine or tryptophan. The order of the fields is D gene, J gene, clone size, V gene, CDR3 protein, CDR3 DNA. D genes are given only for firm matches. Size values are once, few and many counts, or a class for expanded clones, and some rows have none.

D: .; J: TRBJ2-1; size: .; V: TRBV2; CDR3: CASTSTDPYNEQFF; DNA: TGTGCCAGCACGTCCACAGATCCCTACAATGAGCAGTTCTTC
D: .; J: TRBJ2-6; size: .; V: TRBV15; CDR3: CATSRDQGTANVLTF; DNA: TGTGCCACCAGCAGAGATCAAGGGACTGCCAACGTCCTGACTTTC
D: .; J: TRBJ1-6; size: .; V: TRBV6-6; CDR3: CASTKSGARSPLHF; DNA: TGTGCCAGCACCAAATCAGGGGCCCGGTCACCCCTCCACTTT
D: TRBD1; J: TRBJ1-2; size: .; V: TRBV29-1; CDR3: CSVGRDSNGYTF; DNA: TGCAGCGTTGGCCGGGACAGCAATGGCTACACCTTC
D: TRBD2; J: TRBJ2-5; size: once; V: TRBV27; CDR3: CASSLLAAPGTQYF; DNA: TGTGCCAGCAGCCTACTAGCGGCCCCAGGTACCCAGTACTTC
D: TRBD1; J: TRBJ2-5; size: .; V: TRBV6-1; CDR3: CASKAVRGSPETQYF; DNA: TGTGCCAGCAAGGCGGTCAGGGGGAGTCCAGAGACCCAGTACTTC
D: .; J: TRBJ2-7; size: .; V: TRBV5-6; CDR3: CASSPAWQGLSYEQYF; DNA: TGTGCCAGCAGCCCTGCGTGGCAGGGGTTATCCTACGAGCAGTACTTC
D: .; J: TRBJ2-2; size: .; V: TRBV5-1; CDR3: CASSKERVYTGELFF; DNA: TGCGCCAGCAGCAAAGAACGCGTGTACACCGGGGAGCTGTTTTTT
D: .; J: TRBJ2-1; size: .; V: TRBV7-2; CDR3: CASSLAHAGSYNEQFF; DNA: TGTGCCAGCAGCTTAGCGCACGCGGGGTCCTACAATGAGCAGTTCTTC
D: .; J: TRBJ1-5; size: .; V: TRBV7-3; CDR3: CASSGRGQPQHF; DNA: TGTGCCAGCAGCGGGAGGGGGCAGCCCCAGCATTTT
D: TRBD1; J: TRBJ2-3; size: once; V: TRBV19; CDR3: CATSTRGRRGPDTQYF; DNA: TGTGCCACCAGTACCAGGGGGCGCAGGGGTCCAGATACGCAGTATTTT
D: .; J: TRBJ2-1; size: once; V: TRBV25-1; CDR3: CASTPQQGGTDNEQFF; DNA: TGTGCCAGCACACCCCAACAGGGGGGGACAGACAATGAGCAGTTCTTC
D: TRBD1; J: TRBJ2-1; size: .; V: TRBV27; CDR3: CASSPTRDRVNEQFF; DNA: TGTGCCAGCAGCCCTACTAGGGACAGAGTAAATGAGCAGTTCTTC
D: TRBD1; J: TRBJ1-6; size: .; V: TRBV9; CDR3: CASSVGQGPSSPLHF; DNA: TGTGCCAGCAGCGTTGGACAGGGCCCCTCTTCACCCCTCCACTTT
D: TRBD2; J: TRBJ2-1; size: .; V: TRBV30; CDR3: CAWRGTSGNNEQFF; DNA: TGTGCCTGGAGAGGAACTAGCGGTAACAATGAGCAGTTCTTC
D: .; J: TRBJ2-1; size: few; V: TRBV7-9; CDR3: CASSSPFGEVNEQFF; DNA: TGTGCCAGCAGCTCCCCGTTTGGGGAGGTGAATGAGCAGTTCTTC
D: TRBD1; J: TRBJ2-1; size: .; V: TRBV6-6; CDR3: CASSSIQGAYNEQFF; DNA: TGTGCCAGCAGCTCCATACAGGGGGCCTACAATGAGCAGTTCTTC
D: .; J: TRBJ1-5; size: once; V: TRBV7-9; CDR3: CSSSLARSGRGVDQPQHF; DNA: TGTTCCAGCAGCTTAGCGCGGTCCGGCAGGGGTGTGGATCAGCCCCAGCATTTT
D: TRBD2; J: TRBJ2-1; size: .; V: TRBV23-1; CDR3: CASSRGRGGPYNEQFF; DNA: TGCGCCAGCAGTCGGGGGCGGGGGGGCCCCTACAATGAGCAGTTCTTC
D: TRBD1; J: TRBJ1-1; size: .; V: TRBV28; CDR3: CASSLVRRQGGISTEAFF; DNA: TGTGCCAGCAGTTTAGTTCGTCGACAGGGGGGGATAAGCACTGAAGCTTTCTTT
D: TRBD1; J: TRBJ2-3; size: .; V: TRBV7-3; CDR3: CASRGTGRGTDTQYF; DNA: TGTGCCAGCAGAGGGACAGGCCGCGGCACAGATACGCAGTATTTT
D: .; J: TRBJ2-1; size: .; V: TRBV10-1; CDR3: CASSGVRTSGHNEQFF; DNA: TGCGCCAGCAGTGGGGTTCGGACATCCGGACACAATGAGCAGTTCTTC
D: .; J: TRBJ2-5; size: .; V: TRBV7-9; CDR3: CASTGWFSQETQYF; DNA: TGTGCCAGCACCGGGTGGTTTTCCCAAGAGACCCAGTACTTC
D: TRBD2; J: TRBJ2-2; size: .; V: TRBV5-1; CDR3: CASSSSVLAGYIANTGELFF; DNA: TGCGCCAGCAGCTCTTCCGTTCTAGCGGGATATATCGCGAACACCGGGGAGCTGTTTTTT
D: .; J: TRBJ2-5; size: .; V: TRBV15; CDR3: CATSRPLPGTPQETQYF; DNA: TGTGCCACCAGCAGACCCCTACCGGGAACCCCGCAAGAGACCCAGTACTTC
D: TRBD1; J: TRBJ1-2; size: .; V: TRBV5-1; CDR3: CASSGGGQGANGYTF; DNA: TGCGCCAGCAGCGGCGGTGGACAGGGGGCGAATGGCTACACCTTC
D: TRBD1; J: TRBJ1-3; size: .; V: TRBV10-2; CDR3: CASRMTGGNSGNTIYF; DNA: TGCGCCAGCAGGATGACAGGGGGGAATTCTGGAAACACCATATATTTT
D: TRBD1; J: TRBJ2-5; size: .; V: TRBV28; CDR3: CASSPTFTGGLEETQYF; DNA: TGTGCCAGCAGTCCCACCTTTACAGGGGGCCTTGAAGAGACCCAGTACTTC
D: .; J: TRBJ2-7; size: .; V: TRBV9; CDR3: CASSVSNSNEQYF; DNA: TGTGCCAGCAGCGTATCGAACAGCAACGAGCAGTACTTC
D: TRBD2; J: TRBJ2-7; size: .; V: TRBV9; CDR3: CASSVGGSGMGEQYF; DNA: TGTGCCAGCAGCGTAGGCGGTAGCGGGATGGGCGAGCAGTACTTC
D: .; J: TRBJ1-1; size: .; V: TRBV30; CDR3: CAWSSTAMNTEAFF; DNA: TGTGCCTGGAGTTCGACAGCAATGAACACTGAAGCTTTCTTT
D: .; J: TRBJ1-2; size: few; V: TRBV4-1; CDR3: CASSLQQAYGYTF; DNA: TGCGCCAGCAGCCTACAACAGGCCTATGGCTACACCTTC
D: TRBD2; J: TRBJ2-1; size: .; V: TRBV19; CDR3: CASSVSGLTYNEQFF; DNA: TGTGCCAGTAGTGTTAGCGGGCTCACCTACAATGAGCAGTTCTTC
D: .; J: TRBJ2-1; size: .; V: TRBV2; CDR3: CASFPRGGYNEQFF; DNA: TGTGCCAGCTTTCCGAGGGGGGGGTACAATGAGCAGTTCTTC